This TCR beta chain was recovered during a study of T cell responses to AZD1222 COVID-19 vaccine. Clones were sequenced by immunoSEQ multiplex PCR, and TCRdb holds only the in-frame ones, with some missing. The sample holds around 160,000 clones, about 90% seen once. General observations from the study: Clonal diversity was possibly underestimated; the donors were predominantly white British and more often female. The study found vaccine-associated CD4 TCRs spanning spike, dominant at 160-218 and 743-854. Only five to seven AZD1222 recipients tested seropositive at baseline.

The CDR3 runs 16 residues. Germline V gives CDR1 MDHEN, CDR2 SYDVKM. V shed 7 bases and J 5 bases; nucleotides not matched to a gene: 8. To note about this clone: Antigen unknown.

The chain employs TRBV28 and TRBJ2-1, with 13 bases fitting TRBD2. The sample consisted of peripheral blood, taken on day 0 of MenACWY control vaccination. The TCR comes from an adult in good health. DNA of the CDR3: TGTGCCAGCATCCACCGCGGGACTAGCGGGAACAATGAGCAGTTCTTC. Translation gives CASIHRGTSGNNEQFF.